One and the same sample provided the 23 T cell receptor beta chains below, sequenced in a study of OX40 agonist ivuxolimab in advanced cancers. Using immunoSEQ multiplex PCR, the repertoire was profiled, and TCRdb retains in-frame clones only, with some absent. This sample carries approximately 70,000 clones, 88% of them seen once, and the ten largest clones take roughly 1%. This sample comprised CD4+ or CD8+ T cells sorted from blood, obtained in a trial of the OX40 agonist ivuxolimab. Receptors were obtained from an adult with an advanced solid tumor such as melanoma, head and neck, liver or kidney cancer.

V usage is TRBV11-3 and J usage is TRBJ2-6; D remains unclear. Per germline, CDR1 SGHNT and CDR2 YENEEA. V lost 5 bases and J 0 bases, leaving 5 bases between the germline ends. CDR3 length: 14 amino acids. The CDR3 nucleotides read TGTGCCAGCAGCCTTCTCTCTGGGGCCAACGTCCTGACTTTC. Its translation is CASSLLSGANVLTF.

The V gene is TRBV7-2, the J gene TRBJ2-7, with D tentatively TRBD2 (6 bases). Germline CDR1 SGHTA, CDR2 FQGNSA. The V gene lost 7 bases and the J gene lost 2 bases, with 15 bases spanning the gap. The CDR3 totals 14 residues. The CDR3: CASNTGTGAYEQYF. CDR3 in DNA: TGTGCCAGCAATACTGGGACGGGGGCCTACGAGCAGTACTTC.

The rearrangement links TRBV11-3 to TRBJ2-7, with 8 nucleotides matching TRBD2. CDR3 length: 16 residues. The ends lost 5 bases at V and 2 bases at J; junction bases unmatched: 11. CDR1 and CDR2 (germline): SGHNT, YENEEA. In nucleotides, the CDR3 is TGTGCCAGCAGCCCAACAGACGGGCGGGGGGCCTACGAGCAGTACTTC. Amino acids: CASSPTDGRGAYEQYF.

The chain links TRBV6-5 to TRBJ2-7, with TRBD1 identical over 7 bases. The CDR3 covers 13 residues. V lost 2 bases and J lost 7; bases outside the gene matches: 5. From germline, CDR1 is MNHEY and CDR2 SVGAGI. This CDR3 is CASSYDRDGEQYF. The CDR3 region has the DNA TGTGCCAGCAGTTACGACAGGGACGGAGAGCAGTACTTC.

This clone has just one count. V and J are TRBV6-5 and TRBJ2-7; 8 bases agree with TRBD1. The CDR3 extends over 14 amino acids. Per the germline V gene, CDR1 is MNHEY and CDR2 is SVGAGI. V gave up 7 bases and J gave up 0 bases; unmatched junction bases: 5. CDR3 nucleotide sequence: TGTGCCAGCACTACGACAGGGGCCTCCTACGAGCAGTACTTC. This translates into CASTTTGASYEQYF.

This clone was recorded once. The chain carries TRBV28 and TRBJ1-5, with 7 bases identical to TRBD1. Germline V CDR1 and CDR2: MDHEN, SYDVKM. Unmatched junction bases numbered 6, after V lost 7 bases and J lost 0 bases. CDR3 length equals 15 residues. CDR3 nucleotides: TGTGCCAGCACCATGGGACAGACTAGCAATCAGCCCCAGCATTTT. Its protein product is CASTMGQTSNQPQHF.

This chain uses TRBV7-2 with TRBJ2-5, with no clear D. Trimming took 5 bases from V and 1 from J, leaving 8 bases between them. This CDR3 is 13 amino acids long. Germline V gene sequence: CDR1 SGHTA, CDR2 FQGNSA. The DNA of the CDR3 is TGTGCCAGCAGCCCCATGGTCCAAGAGACCCAGTACTTC. Translated: CASSPMVQETQYF. The full variable domain, in which reference TRBV7-2 and TRBJ2-5 provide the parts outside the CDR3, is GAGVSQSPSNKVTEKGKDVELRCDPISGHTALYWYRQSLGQGLEFLIYFQGNSAPDKSGLPSDRFSAERTGGSVSTLTIQRTQQEDSAVYLCASSPMVQETQYFGPGTRLLVL.

This clone has more than one count but fewer than ten. The chain joins TRBV7-9 to TRBJ2-7; 8 bases line up with TRBD1. CDR3 length: 13 residues. Germline V gives CDR1 SEHNR, CDR2 FQNEAQ (reference sequence). Unmatched junction bases numbered 6, after V lost 5 bases and J lost 6 bases. The CDR3 sequence: CASSRATGAEQYF. CDR3 nucleotide sequence: TGTGCCAGCAGCCGAGCGACAGGGGCCGAGCAGTACTTC.

This chain uses TRBV30 with TRBJ2-1, with D perhaps assigned TRBD1 or TRBD2 (5 bases each). V dropped 2 bases and J dropped 8 bases, with 13 bases sitting between them. CDR3 size: 13 residues. Germline V CDR1 and CDR2: GTSNPN, SVGIG (reference sequence). DNA for the CDR3: TGTGCCTGGAGTAGGGGACGGTGGTATGAGCAGTTCTTC. Protein product: CAWSRGRWYEQFF. Full variable domain (rest looked up from reference TRBV30 and TRBJ2-1): SQTIHQWPATLVQPVGSPLSLECTVEGTSNPNLYWYRQAAGRGLQLLFYSVGIGQISSEVPQNLSASRPQDRQFILSSKKLLLSDSGFYLCAWSRGRWYEQFFGPGTRLTVL.

This clone has a single count. J is TRBJ1-5 and V is TRBV21-1. TRBV21-1 is an annotated pseudogene. The CDR3 has 18 amino acids. The CDR3 sequence: CASSKARWRGLADQPQHF. CDR3 sequence (DNA): TGTGCCAGCAGCAAAGCGCGCTGGCGGGGCTTAGCGGATCAGCCCCAGCATTTT.

This rearrangement joins TRBV11-3 to TRBJ1-6, with D unclear. Germline-derived CDR1 and CDR2 are SGHNT and YENEEA. CDR3 length equals 12 residues. Trimming took off 5 bases at V and 14 bases at J, with 13 bases between the two ends. DNA for the CDR3: TGTGCCAGCAGCCAGCAGGAAGGGACCCTCCACTTT. Amino acids: CASSQQEGTLHF.

The genes are TRBV19 and TRBJ1-5; tentatively, D is TRBD1 (5 bases). CDR1 LNHDA and CDR2 SQIVND come from the germline V gene (reference sequence). Trimming cost V 8 bases and J 4 bases, with 18 bases left between them. This CDR3 has 15 amino acids. CDR3 protein: CASSRGTEGNQPQHF. In DNA form, the CDR3 reads TGTGCCAGTTCGAGAGGGACGGAGGGAAATCAGCCCCAGCATTTT.

The chain couples TRBV5-1 to TRBJ2-3; perhaps TRBD1 as D (5 bases). Trimming removed 0 bases from V and 5 bases from J, with 13 bases in between. CDR3 length equals 15 residues. The germline gives CDR1 SGHRS, CDR2 YFSETQ. The CDR3 DNA reads as TGCGCCAGCAGCTTGGAACAGGCATTTGGAGATACGCAGTATTTT. Protein sequence: CASSLEQAFGDTQYF.

This chain links TRBV9 with TRBJ1-2; a possible D gene is TRBD1 (5 bases). Germline CDR1 SGDLS, CDR2 YYNGEE. The CDR3 extends over 13 amino acids. The V end lost 0 bases, the J end lost 4 bases, and 7 bases lay between the germline ends. Here the CDR3 reads CASSVAGGYGYTF. The CDR3 DNA is TGTGCCAGCAGCGTAGCCGGGGGCTATGGCTACACCTTC. Full variable domain (missing parts from reference TRBV9 and TRBJ1-2): DSGVTQTPKHLITATGQRVTLRCSPRSGDLSVYWYQQSLDQGLQFLIQYYNGEERAKGNILERFSAQQFPDLHSELNLSSLELGDSALYFCASSVAGGYGYTFGSGTRLTVV.

The rearrangement joins TRBV7-6 to TRBJ1-5; 8 bases match TRBD1. The CDR3 sequence is 15 residues long. Trimming took 2 bases from V and 5 from J; bases not matched to a gene: 5. Per the germline V gene, CDR1 is SGHVS and CDR2 is FNYEAQ. This chain's CDR3 is CASSLFQGADQPQHF. The CDR3 bases are TGTGCCAGCAGCTTATTTCAGGGGGCGGATCAGCCCCAGCATTTT.

With regard to this clone: Distinct nucleotide sequences in the sample also encode this CDR3. This sequence joins TRBV11-3 and TRBJ2-5; D not certain. This CDR3 has 14 residues. Trimming removed 5 bases from V and 5 bases from J, with 15 bases in between. The germline CDR1 and CDR2 sequences are SGHNT and YENEEA. The CDR3: CASSHRPDGETQYF. The CDR3 DNA follows: TGTGCCAGCAGCCATCGACCGGACGGGGAGACCCAGTACTTC.

The V call is TRBV19, the J call TRBJ2-3; D perhaps matches TRBD1 (5 bases). This CDR3 is built from 16 residues. Germline CDR1 reads LNHDA; CDR2 reads SQIVND (reference sequence). Trimming removed 7 bases at V and 0 bases at J, with 17 bases between. The CDR3 loop reads CASNVRVQLSTDTQYF. CDR3 DNA: TGTGCCAGTAATGTCAGGGTCCAGCTTAGCACAGATACGCAGTATTTT.

In its sample, this clone was seen a few times. V gene TRBV29-1 combines with J gene TRBJ1-1, with TRBD1 identical over 7 bases. The CDR3 contains 13 residues. With 6 bases clipped from V and 1 base from J, the junction kept 5 bases outside the gene matches. Germline CDR1 and CDR2: SQVTM and ANQGSEA. CDR3 coding DNA: TGCAGCGTAGCCTCAGGGGGGAACACTGAAGCTTTCTTT. Translated, it gives CSVASGGNTEAFF.

The V gene is TRBV7-2, the J gene TRBJ2-4; 11 bases line up with TRBD2. Trimming at V came to 8 bases and at J to 7 bases, leaving 7 bases not matched to a gene. CDR3 length: 14 amino acids. CDR1 and CDR2 from the germline V gene are SGHTA and FQGNSA. The CDR3 loop reads CASVPIAGGNIQYF. The DNA of the CDR3 is TGTGCCAGCGTACCAATAGCGGGAGGGAACATTCAGTACTTC.

V is TRBV27 and J is TRBJ2-7; 7 positions agree with TRBD1. Losses at the gene ends were 4 bases for V and 2 bases for J; bases not matched to a gene: 5. CDR3 length: 14 amino acids. Germline V CDR1 and CDR2: MNHEY, SMNVEV (reference sequence). The DNA of the CDR3 is TGTGCCAGCAGTTCACCGGGACAGCCCTACGAGCAGTACTTC. It translates to CASSSPGQPYEQYF.

This chain joins TRBV7-9 and TRBJ1-2; D is unresolved. Germline loops: CDR1 SEHNR, CDR2 FQNEAQ (reference sequence). The CDR3 extends over 14 amino acids. The V and J ends lost 1 base and 0 bases respectively, with 6 bases between them. CDR3 nucleotides: TGTGCCAGCAGCTTAGATGTGTCTAACTATGGCTACACCTTC. Its protein product is CASSLDVSNYGYTF.

This clone was seen just once. The chain is built from TRBV18 and TRBJ2-7; 14 bases fit TRBD2. Germline loops: CDR1 KGHSH, CDR2 LQKENI. The CDR3 sequence is 18 residues long. V shed 6 bases, J shed 5 bases, and the junction held 15 bases outside the gene matches. CDR3 region: CASSLYRGLAGDENEQYF. Written as DNA, the CDR3 is TGTGCCAGCTCTCTCTATCGGGGACTAGCGGGAGATGAGAACGAGCAGTACTTC.

The CDR3: CASSLLAGPYNEQFF. In DNA, the CDR3 is TGTGCCAGCAGCTTACTAGCGGGCCCCTACAATGAGCAGTTCTTC. This chain connects TRBV7-2 to TRBJ2-1, with TRBD2 matching 8 bases. Trimming took 2 bases from V and 2 from J; bases not matched to a gene: 2. The CDR3 has 15 residues. Germline V gene sequence: CDR1 SGHTA, CDR2 FQGNSA.